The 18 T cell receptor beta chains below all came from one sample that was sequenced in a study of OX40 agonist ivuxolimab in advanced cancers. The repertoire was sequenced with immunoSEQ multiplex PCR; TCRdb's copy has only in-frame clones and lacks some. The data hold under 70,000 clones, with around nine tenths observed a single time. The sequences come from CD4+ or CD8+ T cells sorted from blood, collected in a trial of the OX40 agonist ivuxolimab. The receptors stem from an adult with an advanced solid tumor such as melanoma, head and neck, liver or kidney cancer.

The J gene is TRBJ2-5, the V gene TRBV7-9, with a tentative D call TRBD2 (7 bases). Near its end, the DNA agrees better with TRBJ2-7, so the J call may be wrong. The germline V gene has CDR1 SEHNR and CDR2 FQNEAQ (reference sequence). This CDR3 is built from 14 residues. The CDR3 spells CASSKQGGAYEQYF. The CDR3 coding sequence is TGTGCCAGCAGCAAACAGGGAGGGGCCTACGAGCAGTACTTC.

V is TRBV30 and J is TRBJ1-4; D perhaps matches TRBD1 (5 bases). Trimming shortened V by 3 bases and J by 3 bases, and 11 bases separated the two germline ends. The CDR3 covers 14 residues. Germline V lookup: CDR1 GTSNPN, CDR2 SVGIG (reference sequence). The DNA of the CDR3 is TGTGCCTGGAGCGGGGCTCTGCCTAATGAAAAACTGTTTTTT. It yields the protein CAWSGALPNEKLFF.

CDR3: CSARTGTNTEAFF. For the CDR3, the DNA is TGCAGCGCCCGGACAGGGACGAACACTGAAGCTTTCTTT. The genes are TRBV29-1 and TRBJ1-1; 8 positions match TRBD1. Per the germline V gene, CDR1 is SQVTM and CDR2 is ANQGSEA. The CDR3 extends over 13 amino acids. V gave up 7 bases and J gave up 1 base; unmatched junction bases: 5.

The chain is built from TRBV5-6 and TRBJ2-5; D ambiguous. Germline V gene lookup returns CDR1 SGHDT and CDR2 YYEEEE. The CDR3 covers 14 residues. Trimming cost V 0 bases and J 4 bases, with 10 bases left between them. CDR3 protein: CASSLGQIGETQYF. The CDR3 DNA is TGTGCCAGCAGCTTGGGGCAGATCGGAGAGACCCAGTACTTC.

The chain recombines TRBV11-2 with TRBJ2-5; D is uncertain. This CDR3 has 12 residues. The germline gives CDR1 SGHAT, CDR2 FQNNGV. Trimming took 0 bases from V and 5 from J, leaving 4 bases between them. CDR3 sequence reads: CASSLDRETQYF. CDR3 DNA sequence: TGTGCCAGCAGCTTAGACAGGGAGACCCAGTACTTC.

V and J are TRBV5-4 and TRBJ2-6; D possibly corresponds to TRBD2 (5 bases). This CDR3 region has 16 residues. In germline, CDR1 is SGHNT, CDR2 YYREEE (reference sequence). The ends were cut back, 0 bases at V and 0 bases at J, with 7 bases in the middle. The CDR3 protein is CASSLGGPSGANVLTF. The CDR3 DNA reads TGTGCCAGCAGCTTGGGAGGGCCCTCTGGGGCCAACGTCCTGACTTTC.

The CDR3 nucleotides are TGTGCCAGCAGTGTACCGGGACAGGGGGAGTACGAGCAGTACTTC. This translates into CASSVPGQGEYEQYF. This chain joins TRBV28 and TRBJ2-7; 11 positions agree with TRBD1. Per germline, CDR1 MDHEN and CDR2 SYDVKM. This CDR3 spans 15 amino acids. Trimming removed 5 bases from V and 4 bases from J; junction bases left unmatched: 7.

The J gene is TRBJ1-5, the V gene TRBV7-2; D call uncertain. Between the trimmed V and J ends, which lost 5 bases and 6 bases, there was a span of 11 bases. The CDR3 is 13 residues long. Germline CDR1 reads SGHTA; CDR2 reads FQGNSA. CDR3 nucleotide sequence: TGTGCCAGCAGCAATGAAAGGAGTCAGCCCCAGCATTTT. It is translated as CASSNERSQPQHF.

The CDR3 is CASRFYPGRQGRELVLETQYF. The CDR3 DNA sequence: TGTGCCAGCAGGTTTTACCCCGGACGACAGGGGAGGGAACTAGTTCTTGAGACCCAGTACTTC. The chain uses TRBV27 and TRBJ2-5; D is perhaps TRBD1 (8 bases). Per the germline V gene, CDR1 is MNHEY and CDR2 is SMNVEV (reference sequence). CDR3 length: 21 amino acids. V gave up 6 bases and J gave up 5 bases, with 37 bases separating them.

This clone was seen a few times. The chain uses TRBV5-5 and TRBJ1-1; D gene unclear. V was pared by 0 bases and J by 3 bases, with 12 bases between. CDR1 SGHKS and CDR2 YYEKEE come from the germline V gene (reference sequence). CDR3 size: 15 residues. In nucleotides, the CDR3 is TGTGCCAGCAGCTTGGGACGGCGGGAGGACACTGAAGCTTTCTTT. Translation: CASSLGRREDTEAFF.

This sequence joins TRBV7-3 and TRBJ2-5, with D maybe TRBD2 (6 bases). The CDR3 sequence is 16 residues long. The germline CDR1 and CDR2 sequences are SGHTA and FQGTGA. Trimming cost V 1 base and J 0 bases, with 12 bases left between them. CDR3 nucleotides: TGTGCCAGCAGCTTAAACGGCGGGGCGAACCAAGAGACCCAGTACTTC. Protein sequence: CASSLNGGANQETQYF.

The DNA for the CDR3 is TGTGCCAGCAGCCTGACTAGCGGGAATGGGGGTGAGCAGTACTTC. Translation: CASSLTSGNGGEQYF. This chain uses TRBV28 with TRBJ2-7; 11 bases are shared with TRBD2. CDR1 is MDHEN, CDR2 SYDVKM, per germline. V was pared by 6 bases and J by 7 bases, with 11 bases of the junction left unmatched. The CDR3 is made up of 15 amino acids.

CDR3 sequence: CASSETALINEQFF. Written as DNA, the CDR3 is TGTGCCAGCAGCGAGACAGCCCTAATCAATGAGCAGTTCTTC. The chain has TRBV9 and TRBJ2-1; weak D call: TRBD1 (5 bases). The V gene's germline CDR1 is SGDLS and CDR2 YYNGEE. CDR3 length: 14 amino acids. The V gene lost 3 bases and the J gene lost 6 bases, with 13 bases spanning the gap.

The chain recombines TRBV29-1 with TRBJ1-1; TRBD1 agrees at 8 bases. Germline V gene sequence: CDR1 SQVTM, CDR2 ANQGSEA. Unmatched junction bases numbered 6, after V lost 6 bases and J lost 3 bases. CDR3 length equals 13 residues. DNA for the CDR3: TGCAGCGTCGGACAGGGTTTGGACACTGAAGCTTTCTTT. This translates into CSVGQGLDTEAFF.

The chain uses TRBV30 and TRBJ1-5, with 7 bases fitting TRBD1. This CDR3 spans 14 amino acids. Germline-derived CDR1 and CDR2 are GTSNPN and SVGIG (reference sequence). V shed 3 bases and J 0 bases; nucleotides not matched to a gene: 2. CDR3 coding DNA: TGTGCCTGGAGGGGACAGTCTAGCAATCAGCCCCAGCATTTT. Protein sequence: CAWRGQSSNQPQHF.

CDR3 loop: CASSFGLAEETQYF. The CDR3 nucleotides read TGTGCCAGCAGCTTCGGACTAGCAGAAGAGACCCAGTACTTC. This chain connects TRBV5-4 to TRBJ2-5; 8 bases are a match to TRBD2. The CDR3 loop spans 14 amino acids. V dropped 2 bases and J dropped 3; count of bases not matched to a gene: 3. CDR1 and CDR2 from the germline V gene are SGHNT and YYREEE (reference sequence). Full variable domain (missing parts from reference TRBV5-4 and TRBJ2-5): ETGVTQSPTHLIKTRGQQVTLRCSSQSGHNTVSWYQQALGQGPQFIFQYYREEENGRGNFPPRFSGLQFPNYSSELNVNALELDDSALYLCASSFGLAEETQYFGPGTRLLVL.

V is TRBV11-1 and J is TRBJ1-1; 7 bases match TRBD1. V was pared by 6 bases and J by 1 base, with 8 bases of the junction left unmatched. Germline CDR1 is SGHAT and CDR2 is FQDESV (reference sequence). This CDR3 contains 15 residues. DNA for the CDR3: TGTGCCAGCAGTCTGAAGACAGGGAAGAACACTGAAGCTTTCTTT. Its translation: CASSLKTGKNTEAFF.

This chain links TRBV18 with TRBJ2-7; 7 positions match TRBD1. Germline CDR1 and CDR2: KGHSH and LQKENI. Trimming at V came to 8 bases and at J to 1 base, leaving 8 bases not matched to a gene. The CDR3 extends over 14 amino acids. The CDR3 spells CASTPGQRSYEQYF. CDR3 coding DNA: TGTGCCAGCACCCCGGGACAGCGATCCTACGAGCAGTACTTC. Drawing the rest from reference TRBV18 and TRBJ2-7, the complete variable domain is NAGVMQNPRHLVRRRGQEARLRCSPMKGHSHVYWYRQLPEEGLKFMVYLQKENIIDESGMPKERFSAEFPKEGPSILRIQQVVRGDSAAYFCASTPGQRSYEQYFGPGTRLTVT.